This T cell receptor beta chain was captured in a study of lymphopenia after photon versus proton radiotherapy. Study observations and caveats: Better survival with proton therapy was suggested as possible, not demonstrated. Oligoclonal CD8+ Temra expansion after nadir drove photon patients' diversity drop. Photon-treated patients lost naive T cells and TCR diversity; proton-treated stayed stable.

Comment on this clone: Its antigen is as yet unknown.

The germline CDR1 and CDR2 sequences are SGHNT and YYREEE (reference sequence). There are 15 residues in the CDR3. The junction had 10 bases not matched to a gene; V was cut back by 4 bases and J by 4 bases. The repertoire was sequenced with immunoSEQ multiplex PCR; TCRdb's copy has only in-frame clones and lacks some. Here the sample spans around 35,000 clones, more than 75% being singletons. Specimen: peripheral blood, collected from a patient treated with photon-based radiotherapy. The chain links TRBV5-4 to TRBJ1-2, with TRBD1 identical over 7 bases. The receptor comes from a middle-aged man with gastric cancer. The CDR3 nucleotides read TGTGCCAGCAGCGTCGGACAGGAAGGGGCCTATGGCTACACCTTC. This codes for CASSVGQEGAYGYTF.